This T cell receptor beta chain emerged from a study of shared T cell receptors in the human thymus. Clones were sequenced by immunoSEQ multiplex PCR, and TCRdb holds only the in-frame ones, with some missing. The data show 640,000 or so clones, with about 89% seen just once and 0.0094% held by the top ten. Germline values: CDR1 SGHRS, CDR2 YFSETQ. The CDR3 extends over 15 amino acids. Trimming at V came to 6 bases and at J to 1 base, leaving 8 bases not matched to a gene. This sample was also put to use in a study of human thymus T cells. As reported in that work: Infants served as donors; they were healthy and Finnish and were having corrective surgery for congenital heart defects. The source of the thymus tissue was resections taken during corrective heart surgery. The authors found apparently biased V and J gene usage in thymic and blood repertoires.

Sample: thymocytes. The receptor was isolated from a boy under two years old with a congenital heart defect. This chain uses TRBV5-1 with TRBJ2-7; TRBD1 aligns across 9 bases. This CDR3 reads CASNFGDRESYEQYF. Here the CDR3 DNA reads TGCGCCAGCAACTTCGGGGACAGGGAATCCTACGAGCAGTACTTC.